A selection of T cell receptor beta chains follows, all from one sample in a study of cytomegalovirus exposure and HLA in healthy donors. TCRdb's table, derived via immunoSEQ multiplex PCR, lists solely in-frame clones and lacks some. This table holds under 200,000 clones, around three quarters found once. The sequencing input was PBMCs. These TCRs come from a woman between 50 and 59 years old in good health and CMV-seropositive. Both conserved end residues are part of each CDR3. The order of the fields is D gene, J gene, V gene, clone size, CDR3 protein, CDR3 DNA. The D gene is left open where the match is weak. Clone size is stated in some rows and not others, as once, few, many or a class when expanded.

d_gene: .
j_gene: TRBJ2-7
v_gene: TRBV5-6
abundance: few
CDR3aa: CASSLVNEQYF
CDR3nt: TGTGCCAGCAGCTTGGTAAATGAGCAGTACTTC

d_gene: .
j_gene: TRBJ2-7
v_gene: TRBV29-1
abundance: .
CDR3aa: CSVGYHEQYF
CDR3nt: TGCAGCGTTGGGTACCACGAGCAGTACTTC

d_gene: .
j_gene: TRBJ1-2
v_gene: TRBV7-2
abundance: .
CDR3aa: CASSLANRELGYTF
CDR3nt: TGTGCCAGCAGCTTAGCTAACAGGGAACTAGGCTACACCTTC

d_gene: TRBD1
j_gene: TRBJ1-4
v_gene: TRBV7-9
abundance: .
CDR3aa: CSSSDRQGFAPLF
CDR3nt: TGTTCCAGCAGCGACAGACAGGGGTTTGCTCCCCTGTTT

d_gene: .
j_gene: TRBJ2-3
v_gene: TRBV9
abundance: .
CDR3aa: CASSAWTATDTQYF
CDR3nt: TGTGCCAGCAGCGCTTGGACAGCCACAGATACGCAGTATTTT

d_gene: TRBD2
j_gene: TRBJ2-2
v_gene: TRBV5-4
abundance: once
CDR3aa: CASSKQPTSGVLTGELFF
CDR3nt: TGTGCCAGCAGCAAACAACCAACTAGCGGGGTCCTCACCGGGGAGCTGTTTTTT

d_gene: .
j_gene: TRBJ2-3
v_gene: TRBV27
abundance: .
CDR3aa: CASSLTDITDTQYF
CDR3nt: TGTGCCAGCAGTCTTACCGACATCACAGATACGCAGTATTTT

d_gene: .
j_gene: TRBJ1-2
v_gene: TRBV27
abundance: .
CDR3aa: CASSLSGGVYGYTF
CDR3nt: TGTGCCAGCAGTTTATCAGGGGGAGTCTATGGCTACACCTTC

d_gene: .
j_gene: TRBJ2-3
v_gene: TRBV18
abundance: .
CDR3aa: CASSPGLTTDTQYF
CDR3nt: TGTGCCAGCTCACCAGGACTAACTACAGATACGCAGTATTTT

d_gene: TRBD1
j_gene: TRBJ1-3
v_gene: TRBV30
abundance: .
CDR3aa: CAWSPPGGISGNTIYF
CDR3nt: TGTGCCTGGAGTCCACCAGGGGGGATCTCTGGAAACACCATATATTTT

d_gene: .
j_gene: TRBJ1-1
v_gene: TRBV5-1
abundance: .
CDR3aa: CASAPGLLNTEAFF
CDR3nt: TGCGCCAGCGCCCCGGGACTTCTGAACACTGAAGCTTTCTTT

d_gene: .
j_gene: TRBJ1-6
v_gene: TRBV19
abundance: .
CDR3aa: CASSKEGGSYNSPLHF
CDR3nt: TGTGCCAGTAGTAAGGAGGGTGGCTCCTATAATTCACCCCTCCACTTT

d_gene: .
j_gene: TRBJ1-1
v_gene: TRBV6-1
abundance: .
CDR3aa: CALSAQGGTEAFF
CDR3nt: TGTGCCCTATCGGCTCAGGGTGGCACTGAAGCTTTCTTT

d_gene: .
j_gene: TRBJ2-6
v_gene: TRBV7-2
abundance: .
CDR3aa: CASSYQGGANVLTF
CDR3nt: TGTGCCAGCAGCTACCAGGGGGGGGCCAACGTCCTGACTTTC